This T cell receptor beta chain derives from a study of T cell changes during pregnancy in multiple sclerosis. Germline CDR1 is LNHNV and CDR2 is YYDKDF (reference sequence). This CDR3 spans 16 amino acids. The V end lost 1 base, the J end lost 4 bases, and 11 bases lay between the germline ends. Libraries were prepared by immunoSEQ multiplex PCR; TCRdb keeps only in-frame clonotypes and omits some of them. The sample contains some 51,000 clones, over 85% of which appear only once. The gene calls are TRBV15 and TRBJ2-6, with D tentatively TRBD2 (5 bases). The starting material was CD4+ T cells from peripheral blood mononuclear cells, obtained in the first trimester of pregnancy. The receptor comes from a female donor with multiple sclerosis, enrolled in a pregnancy study. CDR3 nucleotide sequence: TGTGCCACCAGCAGAGGGGGAGTCTCAGGGGCCAACGTCCTGACTTTC. It specifies CATSRGGVSGANVLTF.